A single sample gave rise to the 15 T cell receptor beta chains below, sequenced in a study of neurological immune-mediated disorders. Time point reported: longitudinal time-point 1 (baseline). TCRdb recomputed calls from the 5' RACE reads with MiXCR, one row per CDR3 protein. The sample contains 64,000 or so distinct CDR3 sequences, 10% to 13% of which appear only once. Sequencing used PBMCs. These receptors were obtained from a man under 40 in good health.

This clonotype was detected many times. The chain uses TRBV2 and TRBJ2-7; 7 bases line up with TRBD1. CDR3 length equals 13 residues. The V gene's germline CDR1 is SNHLY and CDR2 FYNNEI. The V gene end was trimmed by 5 bases and the J gene end by 1 base; junction bases not matched to a gene: 2. The CDR3 DNA reads TGTGCCAGCAGTAAGGACAGGTCCTACGAGCAGTACTTC. Protein product: CASSKDRSYEQYF.

This clonotype was recorded many times. V and J are TRBV7-3 and TRBJ2-1; TRBD2 matches 7 bases. With 0 bases clipped from V and 2 bases from J, the junction kept 1 base outside the gene matches. Germline CDR1 SGHTA, CDR2 FQGTGA. The CDR3 is made up of 15 amino acids. Here the CDR3 reads CASSLTGGPYNEQFF. The CDR3 DNA reads TGTGCCAGCAGCTTAACGGGAGGGCCCTACAATGAGCAGTTCTTC.

A remark on this clonotype: Relative to the germline gene, one junction end is altered; a read error may explain this. The genes are TRBV20-1 and TRBJ1-5; D ambiguous. This CDR3 contains 14 residues. CDR1 is DFQATT, CDR2 SNEGSKA, per germline (reference sequence). The CDR3 nucleotides are TGCAGTGCCAGAGGCCCGGCAGGCAATCAGCCCCAGCATTTT. Translating gives CSARGPAGNQPQHF.

At least ten counts were recorded for this clonotype. This sequence joins TRBV7-3 and TRBJ2-1, with TRBD1 matching 8 bases. Germline-derived CDR1 and CDR2 are SGHTA and FQGTGA. V trimming: 6 bases; J trimming: 8 bases; junction bases outside the gene matches: 12. The CDR3 covers 15 residues. CDR3 bases: TGTGCCAGCAGGTCCGGGACAGGCCACTCACATGAGCAGTTCTTC. It specifies CASRSGTGHSHEQFF.

This clonotype has at least ten counts. The chain carries TRBV2 and TRBJ1-2; D not resolved. Looked up from germline, CDR1 is SNHLY and CDR2 is FYNNEI. Trimming removed 2 bases at V and 7 bases at J, with 5 bases between. This CDR3 is 11 amino acids long. The CDR3 spells CASSEIGGYTF. In nucleotides, the CDR3 is TGTGCCAGCAGTGAAATCGGTGGCTACACCTTC.

In its sample, this clonotype was seen many times. CDR3 amino acids: CASSLGEKYEQYF. In DNA form, the CDR3 reads TGTGCCAGCAGCTTAGGCGAGAAGTACGAGCAGTACTTC. The V gene is TRBV7-6, the J gene TRBJ2-7; no clear D gene. V dropped 1 base and J dropped 4 bases, with 8 bases sitting between them. The CDR3 loop spans 13 amino acids. CDR1 is SGHVS and CDR2 is FNYEAQ in the germline V gene.

For the CDR3, the DNA is TGCAGTGCTAGGGAAACCGGGGCCGGAAAACTGTTTTTT. This gives the protein CSARETGAGKLFF. The chain links TRBV20-1 to TRBJ1-4, with D maybe TRBD1 (5 bases). The CDR3 is 13 amino acids. V shed 3 bases and J shed 10 bases, with 15 bases lying between them. The germline gives CDR1 DFQATT, CDR2 SNEGSKA (reference sequence).

Concerning this clonotype: A much larger clone lies a single base off, so this may be a read error. The chain recombines TRBV10-3 with TRBJ2-1, with a weak D call TRBD1 (6 bases). CDR3 length: 14 residues. Germline CDR1 is ENHRY and CDR2 is SYGVKD. V was trimmed by 7 bases and J by 4 bases, leaving 14 bases between them. CDR3 in amino acids: CAIKQDRSYNEQFF. In DNA, the CDR3 is TGTGCCATCAAGCAGGACAGAAGTTACAATGAGCAGTTCTTC.

This clonotype was counted at least ten times. The rearrangement uses TRBV28 and TRBJ2-7; D is ambiguous. CDR1 is MDHEN and CDR2 is SYDVKM in the germline V gene. The CDR3 is made up of 13 amino acids. Trimming took 2 bases from V and 2 from J, leaving 7 bases between them. CDR3 nucleotide sequence: TGTGCCAGCAGTTTAGCGGAGACCTACGAGCAGTACTTC. This sequence encodes CASSLAETYEQYF.

This clonotype was found many times. CDR3 sequence: CSVGLAPNEQFF. CDR3 DNA: TGCAGCGTCGGACTAGCGCCCAATGAGCAGTTCTTC. The chain links TRBV29-1 to TRBJ2-1, with 9 positions matching TRBD2. The ends lost 6 bases at V and 6 bases at J; junction bases unmatched: 3. This CDR3 is 12 amino acids long. The germline CDR1 and CDR2 sequences are SQVTM and ANQGSEA.

This clonotype appeared a few times. The chain uses TRBV30 and TRBJ2-3; 8 bases match TRBD2. Looked up from germline, CDR1 is GTSNPN and CDR2 is SVGIG (reference sequence). The V segment lost 3 bases and the J segment 4 bases; nucleotides outside the gene matches: 9. This CDR3 is built from 15 residues. CDR3 coding DNA: TGTGCCTGGAGCCAACCCAGCGGGAGTGCAGATACGCAGTATTTT. This codes for CAWSQPSGSADTQYF.

There are many counts of this clonotype. The chain is built from TRBV14 and TRBJ2-3; D gene unclear. Trimming shortened V by 0 bases and J by 0 bases, and 10 bases separated the two germline ends. CDR3 length: 16 residues. The V gene's germline CDR1 is SGHDN and CDR2 FVKESK. The CDR3 region has the DNA TGTGCCAGCAGCCAAGAAGGGCGCCACAGCACAGATACGCAGTATTTT. Translated: CASSQEGRHSTDTQYF.

This clonotype was counted many times. CDR3 residues: CASSYSGLAGLYEQYF. For the CDR3, the DNA is TGTGCCAGCAGTTATTCAGGACTAGCGGGACTCTACGAGCAGTACTTC. The chain joins TRBV5-6 to TRBJ2-7, with 12 bases lining up with TRBD2. The CDR3 is 16 amino acids. CDR1 and CDR2 (germline): SGHDT, YYEEEE. Trimming cost V 5 bases and J 3 bases; bases outside gene matches: 9.

This clonotype showed up many times. The rearrangement joins TRBV15 to TRBJ2-3; the match to TRBD1 covers 9 bases. Germline V lookup: CDR1 LNHNV, CDR2 YYDKDF (reference sequence). Losses at the gene ends were 0 bases for V and 6 bases for J; bases not matched to a gene: 7. This CDR3 spans 16 amino acids. CDR3 nucleotide sequence: TGTGCCACCAGCAGAGAGGGGACAGGGATTTCGGATACGCAGTATTTT. This gives the protein CATSREGTGISDTQYF.

As regards this clonotype: Since a much larger clone is just one base distant, this may be a read error. CDR3 DNA: TGTGCCAGCAGCTTATATTCCGGGACATCCGCTGAGCAGTACTTC. Its translation: CASSLYSGTSAEQYF. This chain joins TRBV7-3 and TRBJ2-1; D perhaps matches TRBD1 (6 bases). The end of the DNA fits TRBJ2-7 better, so the J call may be wrong. The CDR3 contains 15 residues. Germline CDR1 SGHTA, CDR2 FQGTGA.